These 31 T cell receptor beta chains were all obtained from the same sample, sequenced in a study of STAT5B mutations in CD4+ large granular lymphocyte leukemia. Profiled with immunoSEQ multiplex PCR; TCRdb holds only in-frame clones, not every one. The data contain some 23,000 clones, around 80% of them singletons. The source material was CD4+ T cells from blood buffy coats. These receptors were taken from a human donor in good health.

This chain joins TRBV7-9 and TRBJ1-6; D remains unclear. The CDR3 is made up of 13 amino acids. Germline CDR1 and CDR2: SEHNR and FQNEAQ (reference sequence). The V end lost 2 bases, the J end lost 7 bases, and 6 bases lay between the germline ends. CDR3 bases: TGTGCCAGCAGCTTAAGTGGGAATTCACCCCTCCACTTT. Translating it yields CASSLSGNSPLHF.

The rearrangement uses TRBV13 and TRBJ2-3; 8 nucleotides match TRBD2. Germline V gene lookup returns CDR1 PRHDT and CDR2 FYEKMQ (reference sequence). V trimming: 6 bases; J trimming: 2 bases; junction bases outside the gene matches: 13. The CDR3 loop spans 17 amino acids. Here the CDR3 DNA reads TGTGCCAGCAGACCTACCTCGGGACTAGGTATCACAGATACGCAGTATTTT. As protein: CASRPTSGLGITDTQYF.

J is TRBJ1-2 and V is TRBV6-5; 8 nucleotides align to TRBD1. Germline V gene lookup returns CDR1 MNHEY and CDR2 SVGAGI. Trimming cost V 1 base and J 8 bases; bases outside gene matches: 9. This CDR3 has 15 amino acids. The CDR3 spells CASSYFVRGQWGYTF. CDR3 bases: TGTGCCAGCAGTTACTTTGTCAGGGGGCAATGGGGCTACACCTTC.

The chain joins TRBV27 to TRBJ2-1, with no clear D. From germline, CDR1 is MNHEY and CDR2 SMNVEV (reference sequence). The length of the CDR3 is 17 residues. V lost 6 bases to trimming and J lost 3 bases, with 21 bases between them. This CDR3 reads CASRTTWQPEVYNEQFF. The CDR3 DNA sequence: TGTGCCAGCAGGACAACATGGCAACCCGAAGTCTACAATGAGCAGTTCTTC.

The V and J genes are TRBV28 and TRBJ1-2, with D perhaps matching TRBD1 (5 bases). The germline V gene encodes CDR1 MDHEN and CDR2 SYDVKM. Between the trimmed V and J ends, which lost 8 bases and 5 bases, there was a span of 18 bases. The CDR3 is 14 residues long. CDR3 sequence (DNA): TGTGCCAGCCTGGCACAAATGGGGGTTTATGGCTACACCTTC. It is translated as CASLAQMGVYGYTF.

This clone was found once. The chain uses TRBV12-2 and TRBJ2-7; TRBD2, the D gene given by the table, was not confirmed from the DNA. TRBV12-2 is recorded as a pseudogene. The CDR3 sequence is 14 residues long. In nucleotides, the CDR3 is TGTGCAAGTCGCTTAGCGGTGAGCTCCTACGAGCAGTACTTC. The encoded protein is CASRLAVSSYEQYF.

In this sample, this clone turned up a few times. The chain carries TRBV13 and TRBJ2-7, with 7 bases matching TRBD1. This CDR3 has 17 amino acids. Looked up from germline, CDR1 is PRHDT and CDR2 is FYEKMQ (reference sequence). J gave up 3 bases and V 3 bases, and 14 bases lay outside the gene matches. The DNA of the CDR3 is TGTGCCAGCAGCTTGGGGCCCGACAGGGTGCGGGTCTACGAGCAGTACTTC. Its translation is CASSLGPDRVRVYEQYF.

The rearrangement links TRBV11-1 to TRBJ2-3, with D maybe TRBD1 (6 bases). The germline CDR1 and CDR2 sequences are SGHAT and FQDESV (reference sequence). The ends were cut back, 2 bases at V and 6 bases at J, with 15 bases in the middle. This CDR3 contains 15 residues. CDR3 sequence reads: CASSLSDSSYDTQYF. The CDR3 DNA reads TGTGCCAGCAGCTTATCGGACAGTAGTTACGATACGCAGTATTTT.

V is TRBV19 and J is TRBJ1-3, with 9 bases aligning to TRBD1. The CDR3 has 18 amino acids. V lost 7 bases and J lost 0; bases outside the gene matches: 13. Germline CDR1 is LNHDA and CDR2 is SQIVND (reference sequence). This CDR3 reads CASTKFNRGPSSGNTIYF. The CDR3 nucleotides are TGTGCCAGTACCAAATTCAACAGGGGGCCGAGCTCTGGAAACACCATATATTTT.

The chain employs TRBV19 and TRBJ2-1; TRBD2 aligns across 10 bases. The CDR3 extends over 17 amino acids. Germline-derived CDR1 and CDR2 are LNHDA and SQIVND (reference sequence). The V and J ends lost 2 bases and 0 bases, in that order; junction bases with no gene match: 4. CDR3 sequence reads: CASSILAGEPSYNEQFF. The CDR3 nucleotides are TGTGCCAGTAGTATACTAGCGGGAGAACCCTCCTACAATGAGCAGTTCTTC.

The rearrangement links TRBV27 to TRBJ2-5, with 8 nucleotides matching TRBD1. Germline CDR1 MNHEY, CDR2 SMNVEV (reference sequence). The CDR3 spans 13 residues. V shed 5 bases, J shed 5 bases, and the junction held 4 bases outside the gene matches. The CDR3 DNA sequence: TGTGCCAGCAGTACTAGACAGGGGGAGACCCAGTACTTC. It specifies CASSTRQGETQYF.

This rearrangement joins TRBV11-3 to TRBJ2-7, with 8 bases aligning to TRBD1. This CDR3 comprises 14 residues. The trim removed 8 bases at V and 1 base at J, leaving 7 bases unmatched. Germline CDR1 is SGHNT and CDR2 is YENEEA. Here the CDR3 DNA reads TGTGCCAGCGGCTCCGGACAGGGTTCCTACGAGCAGTACTTC. Amino acids: CASGSGQGSYEQYF. The variable domain in full, with the rest retrieved from reference TRBV11-3 and TRBJ2-7, is EAGVVQSPRYKIIEKKQPVAFWCNPISGHNTLYWYLQNLGQGPELLIRYENEEAVDDSQLPKDRFSAERLKGVDSTLKIQPAELGDSAVYLCASGSGQGSYEQYFGPGTRLTVT.

The rearrangement joins TRBV2 to TRBJ2-2; the D gene is possibly TRBD1 (6 bases). Germline V gene data show CDR1 as SNHLY and CDR2 as FYNNEI. V lost 5 bases to trimming and J lost 7 bases, with 11 bases between them. CDR3 length: 13 amino acids. This CDR3 reads CASSQQGDGELFF. The CDR3 DNA reads TGTGCCAGCAGTCAACAGGGCGACGGGGAGCTGTTTTTT.

The chain employs TRBV10-3 and TRBJ2-7; 11 bases line up with TRBD1. The V and J ends lost 10 bases and 0 bases, in that order; junction bases with no gene match: 5. Germline V gene lookup returns CDR1 ENHRY and CDR2 SYGVKD. The CDR3 contains 14 residues. The CDR3 DNA is TGTGCCACCTCAGGGACAGGGGGCTCCTACGAGCAGTACTTC. Protein product: CATSGTGGSYEQYF.

V usage is TRBV10-2 and J usage is TRBJ1-1, with D tentatively TRBD1 (5 bases). Germline loops: CDR1 WSHSY, CDR2 SAAADI. V gave up 0 bases and J gave up 1 base, with 12 bases separating them. The CDR3 is 16 amino acids. The CDR3 sequence: CASSESGDGPNTEAFF. The CDR3 nucleotides read TGCGCCAGCAGTGAGTCTGGGGACGGACCGAACACTGAAGCTTTCTTT.

The V call is TRBV5-4, the J call TRBJ1-1; D gene unclear. Germline V CDR1 and CDR2: SGHNT, YYREEE (reference sequence). Trimming left V 4 bases short and J 2 bases short, with 12 bases between. This CDR3 has 14 amino acids. Here the CDR3 reads CASSPDGYNTEAFF. Written as DNA, the CDR3 is TGTGCCAGCAGCCCTGATGGATACAACACTGAAGCTTTCTTT.

The rearrangement links TRBV28 to TRBJ2-5; no reliable D call. This CDR3 contains 11 residues. V was cut by 6 bases and J by 5 bases, with 7 bases left in between. Germline-derived CDR1 and CDR2 are MDHEN and SYDVKM. CDR3: CASREGETQYF. The CDR3, as DNA: TGTGCCAGCAGAGAAGGGGAGACCCAGTACTTC.

In nucleotides, the CDR3 is TGTGCCAGCAGCTACTCTCGCACAGATACGCAGTATTTT. It specifies CASSYSRTDTQYF. This rearrangement joins TRBV7-8 to TRBJ2-3; D not certain. With 4 bases removed from V and 1 base from J, the gap between germline ends came to 6 bases. The V gene's germline CDR1 is SGHVS and CDR2 FQNEAQ. The CDR3 totals 13 residues.

The genes are TRBV11-3 and TRBJ1-3; 7 nucleotides align to TRBD1. CDR3 length: 16 amino acids. The germline V gene has CDR1 SGHNT and CDR2 YENEEA. V lost 3 bases and J lost 0; bases outside the gene matches: 5. The CDR3 loop is CASSFMGQYSGNTIYF. The CDR3 nucleotides read TGTGCCAGCAGCTTTATGGGACAGTACTCTGGAAACACCATATATTTT.

The CDR3 is CASSLESSGLTEEFF. The CDR3 bases are TGTGCCAGCAGCTTAGAGAGTAGCGGGCTAACCGAGGAGTTCTTC. The chain has TRBV11-1 and TRBJ2-1; 7 positions agree with TRBD2. Germline CDR1 is SGHAT and CDR2 is FQDESV (reference sequence). The CDR3 spans 15 residues. V lost 1 base and J lost 14; bases outside the gene matches: 14.

A single count supports this clone. The chain combines TRBV7-9 with TRBJ2-7, with D unresolved. The germline V gene has CDR1 SEHNR and CDR2 FQNEAQ (reference sequence). This CDR3 has 14 residues. V gave up 4 bases and J gave up 5 bases, with 15 bases separating them. CDR3 in DNA: TGTGCCAGCAGCTCCACGGCGGTTCGAGACGAGCAGTACTTC. This translates into CASSSTAVRDEQYF.

This clone was seen just once. The chain combines TRBV14 with TRBJ2-1, with TRBD2 matching over 10 bases. The CDR3 is made up of 14 amino acids. V shed 4 bases and J 13 bases; nucleotides not matched to a gene: 10. Germline lookup yields CDR1 SGHDN and CDR2 FVKESK. The CDR3 DNA reads as TGTGCCAGCAGCCCCACCTCTAGCGGGAGTATACAGTTCTTC. As protein: CASSPTSSGSIQFF.

J is TRBJ2-5 and V is TRBV5-6; D not resolved. Germline V gene lookup returns CDR1 SGHDT and CDR2 YYEEEE. There are 15 residues in the CDR3. Trimming took 0 bases from V and 0 from J, leaving 9 bases between them. CDR3 coding DNA: TGTGCCAGCAGCTTGGGGTGGCCGTACCAAGAGACCCAGTACTTC. Translation: CASSLGWPYQETQYF.

This sequence joins TRBV5-6 and TRBJ2-5; the D is unclear. Looked up from germline, CDR1 is SGHDT and CDR2 is YYEEEE. This CDR3 is 13 amino acids long. Deletions cut 0 bases from V and 3 bases from J, with 6 bases between. The CDR3 coding sequence is TGTGCCAGCAGCTTGGGCGGCAAAGAGACCCAGTACTTC. This translates into CASSLGGKETQYF.

The V call is TRBV7-2, the J call TRBJ1-5; D call uncertain. Per the germline V gene, CDR1 is SGHTA and CDR2 is FQGNSA. The V end was cut by 0 bases, the J end by 5 bases, with 5 bases between. The length of the CDR3 is 13 residues. This chain's CDR3 is CASSLASDQPQHF. CDR3 DNA sequence: TGTGCCAGCAGCTTAGCTAGTGATCAGCCCCAGCATTTT.

The CDR3, as DNA: TGTGCCAGCAGCTCCGGGGACCTGAACACCGGGGAGCTGTTTTTT. It encodes CASSSGDLNTGELFF. This sequence joins TRBV7-9 and TRBJ2-2; D may match TRBD1 or TRBD2 (5 bases each). CDR3 length: 15 residues. V dropped 4 bases and J dropped 1 base, with 10 bases sitting between them. In germline, CDR1 is SEHNR, CDR2 FQNEAQ (reference sequence). The complete variable domain, with remaining parts taken from reference TRBV7-9 and TRBJ2-2, reads DTGVSQNPRHKITKRGQNVTFRCDPISEHNRLYWYRQTLGQGPEFLTYFQNEAQLEKSRLLSDRFSAERPKGSFSTLEIQRTEQGDSAMYLCASSSGDLNTGELFFGEGSRLTVL.

The chain has TRBV11-2 and TRBJ1-1; D might be TRBD1 (5 bases). Germline-derived CDR1 and CDR2 are SGHAT and FQNNGV. Deletions cut 8 bases from V and 4 bases from J, with 20 bases between. CDR3 length: 15 amino acids. DNA of the CDR3: TGTGCCAGCTCATTCACGGGACTCCGGACCACTGAAGCTTTCTTT. This translates into CASSFTGLRTTEAFF.

This sequence joins TRBV11-2 and TRBJ1-2, with D hard to call. V lost 0 bases to trimming and J lost 6 bases, with 11 bases between them. Germline CDR1 and CDR2: SGHAT and FQNNGV. The CDR3 spans 14 residues. CDR3 bases: TGTGCCAGCAGCTTAGATGGGCGTTGGAATGGCTACACCTTC. Protein: CASSLDGRWNGYTF.

The chain links TRBV6-6 to TRBJ1-2; D is perhaps TRBD1 (6 bases). Per germline, CDR1 MNHNY and CDR2 SVGAGI (reference sequence). Trimming shortened V by 5 bases and J by 7 bases, and 11 bases separated the two germline ends. This CDR3 comprises 12 residues. CDR3 region: CASSNRETGYTF. In DNA form, the CDR3 reads TGTGCCAGCAGTAACAGGGAGACTGGCTACACCTTC.

The chain carries TRBV29-1 and TRBJ1-1; tentative D call: TRBD1 (6 bases). The CDR3 covers 14 residues. Trimming shortened V by 5 bases and J by 1 base, and 14 bases separated the two germline ends. CDR1 and CDR2 from the germline V gene are SQVTM and ANQGSEA. CDR3 amino acids: CSVKQGDTNTEAFF. DNA for the CDR3: TGCAGCGTTAAACAGGGTGACACGAACACTGAAGCTTTCTTT.

This clone has a single count. CDR3: CASSAPTGAFSYNEQFF. The CDR3 nucleotides read TGTGCCAGCAGCGCGCCGACAGGTGCCTTCTCCTACAATGAGCAGTTCTTC. V usage is TRBV7-2 and J usage is TRBJ2-1; D might be TRBD1 (6 bases). Trimming stripped 5 bases from V and 0 bases from J, with 17 bases between. The CDR3 has 17 residues. Germline CDR1 is SGHTA and CDR2 is FQGNSA.